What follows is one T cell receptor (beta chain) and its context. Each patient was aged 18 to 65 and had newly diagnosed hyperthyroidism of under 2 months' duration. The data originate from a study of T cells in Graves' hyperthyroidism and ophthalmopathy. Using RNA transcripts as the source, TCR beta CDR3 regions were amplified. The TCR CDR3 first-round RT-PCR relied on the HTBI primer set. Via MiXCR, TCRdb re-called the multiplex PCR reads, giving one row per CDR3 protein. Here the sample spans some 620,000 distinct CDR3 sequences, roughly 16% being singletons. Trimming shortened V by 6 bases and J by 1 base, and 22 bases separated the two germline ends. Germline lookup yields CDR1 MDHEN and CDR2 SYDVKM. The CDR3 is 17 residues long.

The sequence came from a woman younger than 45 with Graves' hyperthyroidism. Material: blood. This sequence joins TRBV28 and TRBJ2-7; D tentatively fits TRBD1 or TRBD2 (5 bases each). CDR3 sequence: CASSPTPGQQGSYEQYF. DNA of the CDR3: TGTGCCAGCAGCCCTACCCCGGGGCAGCAGGGTTCCTACGAGCAGTACTTC.